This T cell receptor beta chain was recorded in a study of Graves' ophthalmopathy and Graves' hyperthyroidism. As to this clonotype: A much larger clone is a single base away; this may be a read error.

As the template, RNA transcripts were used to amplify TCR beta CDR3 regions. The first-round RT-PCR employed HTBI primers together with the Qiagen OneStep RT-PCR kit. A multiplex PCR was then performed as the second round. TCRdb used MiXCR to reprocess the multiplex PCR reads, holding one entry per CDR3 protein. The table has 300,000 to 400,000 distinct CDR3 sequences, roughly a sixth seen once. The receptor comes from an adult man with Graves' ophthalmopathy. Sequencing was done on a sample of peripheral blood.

CDR3 sequence: CASSPSLADQYF. Written as DNA, the CDR3 is TGTGCCAGCAGCCCCTCCTTGGCGGACCAGTACTTC. The chain recombines TRBV3-1 with TRBJ2-5; no reliable D call. V shed 4 bases and J shed 10 bases, with 13 bases lying between them. This CDR3 has 12 amino acids. Germline V gene data show CDR1 as LGHDT and CDR2 as YNNKEL (reference sequence).